This is a list of T cell receptor beta chains from one sample in a study of shared T cell receptors in the human thymus. Profiling relied on immunoSEQ multiplex PCR, and the TCRdb table lists in-frame clones only, not all of them. The repertoire holds just under 550,000 clones, with approximately 78% as singletons. This sample also appeared in a second study, on human thymus T cells.

What was sequenced was thymocytes. The receptor source for this set is a boy under two years old with a congenital heart defect. CDR3s include the opening cysteine and the closing phenylalanine or tryptophan. Fields, in order: V gene, CDR3 length, clone size, J gene, D gene, CDR3 DNA, CDR3 protein. D genes are given only for firm matches. Not all rows give a size; the values are once, few, many and, for expanded clones, a class.

TRBV12-5	18	NA	TRBJ2-7	TRBD2	TGTGCTAGTGGTTCTAGCGGGAGCGTTGGCTACAGCTCCTACGAGCAGTACTTC	CASGSSGSVGYSSYEQYF
TRBV11-2	16	NA	TRBJ2-4	TRBD2	TGTGCCAGCAGCTTTAACAGGGGACTAGCGGGAGACATTCAGTACTTC	CASSFNRGLAGDIQYF
TRBV28	14	NA	TRBJ2-7	TRBD2	TGTGCCAGCAGTTCCCCCGAGCGGGGGGACGAGCAGTACTTC	CASSSPERGDEQYF
TRBV5-4	15	NA	TRBJ2-7	TRBD1	TGTGCCAGCAGCTCCGGCTCGGGACAGTCCTACGAGCAGTACTTC	CASSSGSGQSYEQYF
TRBV30	14	once	TRBJ2-4	NA	TGTGCCTGGAGTGCCCCGGGGTCGGGAAACATTCAGTACTTC	CAWSAPGSGNIQYF
TRBV30	11	NA	TRBJ2-7	TRBD2	TGTGCTTACGGGACTAGCTACGAGCAGTACTTC	CAYGTSYEQYF
TRBV18	15	NA	TRBJ2-3	TRBD1	TGTGCCAGCTCACTGGACAGGGGTTTCACAGATACGCAGTATTTT	CASSLDRGFTDTQYF
TRBV6-6	16	NA	TRBJ1-2	NA	TGTGCCAGCAGTTACTCTAACGACCGTGCAGGGTGTGGCTACACCTTC	CASSYSNDRAGCGYTF
TRBV28	12	NA	TRBJ2-7	NA	TGTGCCACCCGCAGGGACTCCTACGAGCAGTACTTC	CATRRDSYEQYF
TRBV5-8	12	few	TRBJ2-4	NA	TGTGCCAGCAGCCTCCGCGAGGCCATTCAGTACTTC	CASSLREAIQYF
TRBV5-6	15	few	TRBJ2-7	TRBD1	TGTGCCAGCAGCGGAAACAGGGGGCCCTCCTACGAGCAGTACTTC	CASSGNRGPSYEQYF
TRBV18	14	NA	TRBJ1-1	NA	TGTGCCAGCCCGACCCCAACAGGCGTTTTTGAAGCTTTCTTT	CASPTPTGVFEAFF
TRBV6-5	15	NA	TRBJ2-3	NA	TGTGCCAGCAGTCCCGGGGTGGGGGGCCGGGAGGAGCAGTATTTT	CASSPGVGGREEQYF
TRBV25-1	16	NA	TRBJ2-1	NA	TGTGCCAGCAGTGAATTTCGTAGGAGCTCCTACAATGAGCAGTTCTTC	CASSEFRRSSYNEQFF
TRBV7-9	14	NA	TRBJ2-1	TRBD2	TGTGCCAGCAGCTTGGGGACTAAAACCAATGAGCAGTTCTTC	CASSLGTKTNEQFF
TRBV7-9	13	once	TRBJ2-1	TRBD2	TGTGCCACCACTAGCGGGAGGGCCGATGAGCAGTTCTTC	CATTSGRADEQFF
TRBV30	15	few	TRBJ2-7	NA	TGTGCCTGGAGGATCGTCGGGAGTTACTCCTACGAGCAGTACTTC	CAWRIVGSYSYEQYF
TRBV28	17	few	TRBJ2-5	NA	TGTGCCAGCAGTTCCCACATGTGCCTAGCCGGATTCGAGACCCAGTACTTC	CASSSHMCLAGFETQYF
TRBV18	16	few	TRBJ1-3	TRBD1	TGTGCCAGCTCACCGATGGGAGACAGGGCTGGAAACACCATATATTTT	CASSPMGDRAGNTIYF
TRBV5-4	14	NA	TRBJ2-2	TRBD2	TGTGCCAGCAGCTTAGCGGGAGGAACCGGGGAGCTGTTTTTT	CASSLAGGTGELFF
TRBV11-2	16	once	TRBJ1-4	TRBD1	TGTGCCAGCAGCTCACGTAACAGGGGAACTAATGAAAAACTGTTTTTT	CASSSRNRGTNEKLFF
TRBV7-9	14	NA	TRBJ1-2	NA	TGTGCCAGCAGCTCGGAGGGATTGGGCTATGGCTACACCTTC	CASSSEGLGYGYTF
TRBV30	14	NA	TRBJ1-1	TRBD1	TGTGCCTGGGGGACTTCGACAGGGGGAACTGAAGCTTTCTTT	CAWGTSTGGTEAFF
TRBV29-1	17	NA	TRBJ2-1	TRBD2	TGCAGCGTTGATATAGTGGAGCGGGAGGGGTCCTACAATGAGCAGTTCTTC	CSVDIVEREGSYNEQFF
TRBV6-5	14	NA	TRBJ2-7	TRBD2	TGTGCCAGCACCTCCCGGGGGGGCCGTAGGGAGCAGTACTTC	CASTSRGGRREQYF
TRBV6-1	19	NA	TRBJ2-2	TRBD2	TGTGCCAGCAGTGAAGCGCTTCTCCGGACTAGCGGGTACACCGGGGAGCTGTTTTTT	CASSEALLRTSGYTGELFF
TRBV28	14	NA	TRBJ1-3	NA	TGTGCCAGCACCCAGGGGTTCCCTGGAAACACCATATATTTT	CASTQGFPGNTIYF
TRBV4-1	17	NA	TRBJ2-5	NA	TGCGCCAGCAGCCAAGATTGGCGAGGGCCTATCGGAGAGACCCAGTACTTC	CASSQDWRGPIGETQYF
TRBV27	14	NA	TRBJ2-7	TRBD2	TGTGCCAGCAGACAAGCGGGAGTCTCCTACGAGCAGTACTTC	CASRQAGVSYEQYF
TRBV12-5	14	NA	TRBJ1-2	NA	TGTGCTAGTGGTTCCAGGACAGAGAGCTATGGCTACACCTTC	CASGSRTESYGYTF
TRBV9	16	NA	TRBJ2-1	NA	TGTGCCAGCAGCGTAGGGGGCGTTAGCTCCTACAATGAGCAGTTCTTC	CASSVGGVSSYNEQFF
TRBV5-1	16	NA	TRBJ2-4	NA	TGCGCCAGCAGCTTGGCCGGCAGGGGGAGGAAAAACATTCAGTACTTC	CASSLAGRGRKNIQYF
TRBV5-1	12	NA	TRBJ2-7	NA	TGCGCCAGCAGCTTGGTCGGGTCCGAGCAGTACTTC	CASSLVGSEQYF
TRBV27	15	NA	TRBJ2-1	NA	TGTGCCAGCAGTCCTCGACAGACGAAATACAATGAGCAGTTCTTC	CASSPRQTKYNEQFF
TRBV6-8	15	few	TRBJ1-2	NA	TGTGCCAGCAGTTACTCGATGCGGGGGAACTATGGCTACACCTTC	CASSYSMRGNYGYTF
TRBV5-4	14	NA	TRBJ2-7	TRBD2	TGTGCCAGCATCAGGAGCGGGAGATCCTACGAGCAGTACTTC	CASIRSGRSYEQYF
TRBV4-3	17	NA	TRBJ2-5	TRBD2	TGCGCCAGCAGCAGGGGACTAGCGGGAGTTTTACCGGAGACCCAGTACTTC	CASSRGLAGVLPETQYF
TRBV6-5	13	NA	TRBJ2-7	NA	TGTGCCAGTGGCAGGGTGGGAACCTACGAGCAGTACTTC	CASGRVGTYEQYF
TRBV1	16	NA	TRBJ2-1	NA	TGCACCAGAGGGACTAGCGGGAGTTTTTCCTACAATGAGCAGTTCTTC	CTRGTSGSFSYNEQFF
TRBV5-6	15	NA	TRBJ2-7	TRBD2	TGTGCCAGCAGCTTGACGGCGGGAGGGCCCCGGGAGCAGTACTTC	CASSLTAGGPREQYF
TRBV4-1	16	few	TRBJ2-7	TRBD1	TGCGCCAGCAGCCAGTGGACAGGGGAGTCAACCTACGAGCAGTACTTC	CASSQWTGESTYEQYF
TRBV19	12	NA	TRBJ2-7	NA	TGTGCCAGTAGTGGCAAAAACTACGAGCAGTACTTC	CASSGKNYEQYF
TRBV9	15	NA	TRBJ1-5	NA	TGTGCCAGCAGCCCCGGTCCCTCGAGGGATCAGCCCCAGCATTTT	CASSPGPSRDQPQHF
TRBV7-2	17	NA	TRBJ2-5	TRBD2	TGTGCCAGCAGCTCCCGGACTAGCGGGAGAGGACAAGAGACCCAGTACTTC	CASSSRTSGRGQETQYF
TRBV9	15	once	TRBJ2-1	NA	TGTGCCAGCAGCGTAGCTCCGTATTCCTACAATGAGCAGTTCTTC	CASSVAPYSYNEQFF
TRBV7-2	13	NA	TRBJ2-4	TRBD2	TGTGCCAGCAGCAACCGACTAGCGTCTATTCAGTACTTC	CASSNRLASIQYF
TRBV28	16	NA	TRBJ2-4	TRBD1	TGTGCCAGCAGTTTGTCCCCGGACAGGGGAAAAAACATTCAGTACTTC	CASSLSPDRGKNIQYF
TRBV6-6	13	NA	TRBJ2-1	TRBD1	TGTGCTAGGGGACAGGGTTACTACAATGAGCAGTTCTTC	CARGQGYYNEQFF
TRBV10-1	15	NA	TRBJ1-2	NA	TGCGCCAGCAGTGTAAGCGGGGCCAGAGGGTATGGCTACACCTTC	CASSVSGARGYGYTF
TRBV4-3	17	NA	TRBJ2-7	TRBD2	TGCGCCAGCAGCCAGTGGGATGGGACTAGCGCCTCCTACGAGCAGTACTTC	CASSQWDGTSASYEQYF
TRBV4-2	21	NA	TRBJ2-5	TRBD2	TGTGCCAGCAGCCAGGCCGGACTAGCGGGAGACCGCAACCCCGGTACCGAGACCCAGTACTTC	CASSQAGLAGDRNPGTETQYF
TRBV6-5	13	NA	TRBJ2-7	NA	TGTGCCAGCAGCCCCGGACAGCCCCACGAGCAGTACTTC	CASSPGQPHEQYF
TRBV5-6	15	NA	TRBJ2-1	TRBD1	TGTGCCAGCAGCTTCTGGGGACAGGGGCGTCATGAGCAGTTCTTC	CASSFWGQGRHEQFF
TRBV10-2	14	NA	TRBJ2-7	NA	TGCGCCAGCAGTGTAGGGCTAGCGAGGAACGAGCAGTACTTC	CASSVGLARNEQYF
TRBV30	14	few	TRBJ1-1	TRBD1	TGTGCCTGGAACTACTACAGGGGGAACACTGAAGCTTTCTTT	CAWNYYRGNTEAFF
TRBV14	15	NA	TRBJ2-1	TRBD2	TGTGCCAGCAGCCAAGTAAGACTAGCGGGAGATGAGCAGTTCTTC	CASSQVRLAGDEQFF
TRBV27	15	NA	TRBJ2-7	TRBD2	TGTGCCAGCAGTTCGACTAGCGGGAGGGGGTACGAGCAGTACTTC	CASSSTSGRGYEQYF
TRBV27	11	NA	TRBJ2-7	NA	TGTGCCAGCACTTCGCGAAACGAGCAGTACTTC	CASTSRNEQYF
TRBV18	15	NA	TRBJ1-1	TRBD1	TGTGCCAGCTCACCGGGGGACAGGACTAACACTGAAGCTTTCTTT	CASSPGDRTNTEAFF
TRBV14	12	NA	TRBJ2-7	NA	TGTGCCAGCAGCCATGACGGGTCGGAGCAGTACTTC	CASSHDGSEQYF